This T cell receptor (beta chain) stems from a study of shared clonotypes between healthy human individuals. Broader study findings: Larger estimated richness was generally seen in naive subsets than in memory subsets.

The CDR3 has 14 residues. The germline V gene encodes CDR1 MGHRA and CDR2 YSYEKL. The V end was cut by 6 bases, the J end by 5 bases, with 14 bases between. Sorted-subset replicate PCRs used about 200 ng of genomic DNA. This amount corresponded to about 30,000 T cell genomes. Per the original data handling: As immunoSEQ supplied junction-only sequences (without quality scores), filtering differed. Here immunoSEQ multiplex PCR was the method, and the copy in TCRdb shows in-frame clones only, minus some. V, J and clone size derive from that table, while D and trimming were established from the DNA sequence. The sample records 2 million to 2.5 million clones, just under 95% being singletons. As for this clone: Its antigen is still unknown.

Sequenced sample: naive CD4+ T cells from PBMCs. Specified subset: CD45RA+ positively selected. This TCR was sampled from a young man in good health. Some clones in this sample may be carry-over from other donors' samples. This chain links TRBV4-1 with TRBJ2-1; D gene uncertain. The CDR3 here is CASRPGDRDNEQFF. CDR3 in DNA: TGCGCCAGCAGGCCCGGAGATCGCGACAATGAGCAGTTCTTC.